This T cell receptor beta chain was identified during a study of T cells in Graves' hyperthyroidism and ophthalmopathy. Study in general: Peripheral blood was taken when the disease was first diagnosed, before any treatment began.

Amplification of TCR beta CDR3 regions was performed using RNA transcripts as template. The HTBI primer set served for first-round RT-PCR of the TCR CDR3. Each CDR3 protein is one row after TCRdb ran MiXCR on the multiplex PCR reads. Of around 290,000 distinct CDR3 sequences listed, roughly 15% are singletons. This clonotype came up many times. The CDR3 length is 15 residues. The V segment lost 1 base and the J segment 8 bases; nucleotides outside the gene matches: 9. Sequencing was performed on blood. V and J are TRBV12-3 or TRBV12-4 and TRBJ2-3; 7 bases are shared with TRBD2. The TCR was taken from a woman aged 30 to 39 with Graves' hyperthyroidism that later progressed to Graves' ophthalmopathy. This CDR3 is CASSLGAGREVTQYF. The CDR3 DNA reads TGTGCCAGCAGTTTAGGAGCGGGACGGGAGGTTACGCAGTATTTT.